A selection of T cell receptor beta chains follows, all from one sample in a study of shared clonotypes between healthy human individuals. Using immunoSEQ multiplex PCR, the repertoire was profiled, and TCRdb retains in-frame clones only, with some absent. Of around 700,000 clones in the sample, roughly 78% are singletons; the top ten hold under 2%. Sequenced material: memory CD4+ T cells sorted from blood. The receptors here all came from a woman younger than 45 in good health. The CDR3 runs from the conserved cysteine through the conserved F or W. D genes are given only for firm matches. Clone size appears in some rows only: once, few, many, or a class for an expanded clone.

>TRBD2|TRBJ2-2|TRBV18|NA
CASSLHALAGVEELFF
TGTGCCAGCTCACTCCACGCCCTAGCGGGAGTTGAGGAGCTGTTTTTT
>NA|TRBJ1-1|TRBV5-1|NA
CASSSEGNMNTEAFF
TGCGCCAGCAGCTCCGAGGGGAACATGAACACTGAAGCTTTCTTT
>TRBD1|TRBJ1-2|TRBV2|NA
CASGDRPRYYGYTF
TGTGCCAGCGGGGACAGACCAAGATACTATGGCTACACCTTC
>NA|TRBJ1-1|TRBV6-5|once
CASSSRVGGNTEAFF
TGTGCCAGCAGCTCGAGGGTAGGGGGAAACACTGAAGCTTTCTTT
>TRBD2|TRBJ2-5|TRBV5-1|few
CASSLNGREETQYF
TGCGCCAGCAGCTTAAACGGGAGGGAAGAGACCCAGTACTTC
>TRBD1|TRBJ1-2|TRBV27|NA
CASSALWDRGYGYTF
TGTGCCAGCAGTGCATTATGGGACAGGGGCTATGGCTACACCTTC
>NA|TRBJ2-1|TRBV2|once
CASSVGALNEQFF
TGTGCCAGCAGTGTAGGGGCCTTAAATGAGCAGTTCTTC
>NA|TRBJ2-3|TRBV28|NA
CASSEPSRTDTQYF
TGTGCCAGCAGCGAGCCGTCGCGCACAGATACGCAGTATTTT
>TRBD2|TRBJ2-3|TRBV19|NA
CASSIPAGVGRDTQYF
TGTGCCAGTAGTATCCCAGCGGGAGTCGGTCGAGATACGCAGTATTTT
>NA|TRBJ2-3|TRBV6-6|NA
CASEPQGKITDTQYF
TGTGCCAGCGAGCCTCAGGGGAAAATCACAGATACGCAGTATTTT
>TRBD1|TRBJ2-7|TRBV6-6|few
CASSPPGTDIYEQYF
TGTGCCAGCAGTCCGCCCGGGACAGATATCTACGAGCAGTACTTC
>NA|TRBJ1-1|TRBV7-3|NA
CASSPTRTGNTEAFF
TGTGCCAGCAGTCCCACTCGGACGGGGAACACTGAAGCTTTCTTT
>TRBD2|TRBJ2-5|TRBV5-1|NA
CASSSTGGLQETQYF
TGCGCCAGCAGCTCCACGGGGGGGCTCCAAGAGACCCAGTACTTC
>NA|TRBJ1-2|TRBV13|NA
CASSLRPSGGYTF
TGTGCCAGCAGCCTCCGGCCGTCCGGTGGCTACACCTTC
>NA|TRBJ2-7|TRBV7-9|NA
CASSLAGDTYEQYF
TGTGCCAGCAGCTTAGCGGGGGACACCTACGAGCAGTACTTC